This TCR beta chain was identified in a study of response to subunit inactivated influenza vaccine. Study results and limitations: Authors suggested each seasonal influenza vaccination recruits few new T cells.

This clonotype showed up many times. The antigen remains undetermined. Via MiXCR, TCRdb re-called the RT-PCR reads, giving one row per CDR3 protein. The table has 500,000 to 550,000 distinct CDR3 sequences, approximately 7.7% seen once. The sequence was collected from a man between 50 and 75 years old who received an inactivated influenza vaccine. This material consisted of PBMCs from blood, taken around 25 months after vaccination.

CDR3 residues: CATSGPGQGRLAADNEQFF. CDR3 nucleotide sequence: TGTGCCACCAGTGGTCCGGGACAGGGGAGACTAGCGGCCGACAATGAGCAGTTCTTC. The V call is TRBV24-1, the J call TRBJ2-1; TRBD1 might be the D (10 bases). The CDR3 runs 19 residues. Germline CDR1 and CDR2: KGHDR and SFDVKD. V gave up 5 bases and J gave up 5 bases, with 27 bases separating them.